A selection of T cell receptor beta chains follows, all from one sample in a study of T cell changes during pregnancy in multiple sclerosis. Profiling relied on immunoSEQ multiplex PCR, and the TCRdb table lists in-frame clones only, not all of them. This table has over 70,000 clones, 90% to 95% appearing once. Here the sequenced sample was peripheral blood, taken in the third trimester of pregnancy. The receptors originated from a female donor with multiple sclerosis, enrolled in a pregnancy study. Both conserved end residues are part of each CDR3. The D gene is left open where the match is weak. Size is omitted from some rows. Given values are once, few, many or a class for expanded clones.

V	D	size	J	CDR3	DNA
TRBV30	.	.	TRBJ2-6	CAWVPAGGSGANVLTF	TGTGCCTGGGTGCCAGCGGGTGGCTCTGGGGCCAACGTCCTGACTTTC
TRBV5-1	.	.	TRBJ2-5	CASSLGGRETQYF	TGCGCCAGCAGCTTGGGAGGGCGAGAGACCCAGTACTTC
TRBV15	.	.	TRBJ2-7	CATSREGAAREQYF	TGTGCCACCAGCAGAGAGGGGGCAGCTCGCGAGCAGTACTTC
TRBV27	.	.	TRBJ1-4	CASSLIVGAEKLFF	TGTGCCAGCAGTTTAATAGTAGGGGCTGAAAAACTGTTTTTT
TRBV5-4	.	.	TRBJ1-1	CASTITGPGAEAFF	TGTGCCAGCACCATAACTGGGCCAGGGGCTGAAGCTTTCTTT
TRBV25-1	TRBD1	.	TRBJ1-3	CASSEPQDRANTIYF	TGTGCCAGCAGTGAACCCCAGGACAGGGCCAACACCATATATTTT
TRBV7-8	.	.	TRBJ2-7	CASSVQDYEQYF	TGTGCCAGCAGCGTACAGGACTACGAGCAGTACTTC
TRBV4-1	TRBD1	.	TRBJ2-1	CASSHRDRLMDEQFF	TGCGCCAGCAGCCACCGGGACAGACTTATGGATGAGCAGTTCTTC
TRBV4-2	.	.	TRBJ2-3	CASSQDGGHRTDTQYF	TGTGCCAGCAGCCAAGATGGGGGCCATAGGACAGATACGCAGTATTTT
TRBV28	.	.	TRBJ2-3	CASSFGGSNTDTQYF	TGTGCCAGCAGTTTTGGGGGGAGTAACACAGATACGCAGTATTTT
TRBV7-9	.	.	TRBJ1-4	CASSPLRGTNEKLFF	TGTGCCAGCAGCCCTTTACGGGGTACAAATGAAAAACTGTTTTTT
TRBV2	.	once	TRBJ2-7	CASSGQDSYEQYF	TGTGCCAGCAGTGGACAGGACTCCTACGAGCAGTACTTC
TRBV5-1	TRBD2	once	TRBJ2-3	CASSLGLAGGRGGDTQYF	TGCGCCAGCAGCTTGGGACTAGCGGGAGGGCGAGGTGGAGATACGCAGTATTTT
TRBV4-3	.	.	TRBJ1-1	CASSHPGGRTEAFF	TGCGCCAGCAGCCACCCGGGGGGCAGGACTGAAGCTTTCTTT
TRBV7-2	.	.	TRBJ1-2	CASSLAQGGYTF	TGTGCCAGCAGCTTGGCGCAGGGTGGCTACACCTTC
TRBV6-6	TRBD2	once	TRBJ2-7	CASSASLAGAYEQYF	TGTGCCAGCAGTGCCTCACTAGCGGGAGCCTACGAGCAGTACTTC
TRBV5-4	.	.	TRBJ2-1	CASSLGTTPYNEQFF	TGTGCCAGCAGCTTGGGTACTACACCGTACAATGAGCAGTTCTTC
TRBV6-5	TRBD2	.	TRBJ2-7	CASSYSAGAPYEQYF	TGTGCCAGCAGTTACTCTGCGGGAGCTCCCTACGAGCAGTACTTC
TRBV14	TRBD1	once	TRBJ2-5	CASSNLDRGPQETQYF	TGTGCCAGCAGCAATCTGGACAGGGGGCCCCAAGAGACCCAGTACTTC
TRBV4-1	TRBD2	once	TRBJ2-3	CASSRSGTTDTQYF	TGCGCCAGCAGCCGTAGCGGGACCACAGATACGCAGTATTTT
TRBV4-1	.	.	TRBJ1-5	CASSQDGGAGQPQHF	TGCGCCAGCAGCCAAGATGGGGGGGCCGGTCAGCCCCAGCATTTT
TRBV27	.	once	TRBJ1-5	CASRKSIGKGFFNQPQHF	TGTGCCAGCAGGAAGTCAATCGGGAAGGGCTTTTTTAATCAGCCCCAGCATTTT
TRBV19	TRBD2	.	TRBJ2-5	CASSGLAGMGGETQYF	TGTGCCAGTAGTGGACTAGCGGGAATGGGAGGGGAGACCCAGTACTTC
TRBV9	TRBD2	.	TRBJ2-5	CASSAFGGAGETQYF	TGTGCCAGCAGCGCCTTCGGGGGGGCTGGAGAGACCCAGTACTTC
TRBV5-5	.	.	TRBJ1-5	CASTHTGGSNQPQHF	TGTGCCAGCACCCACACGGGCGGGAGCAATCAGCCCCAGCATTTT
TRBV30	.	.	TRBJ1-5	CAWSLGGSLNQPQHF	TGTGCCTGGAGCCTCGGAGGGTCCCTGAATCAGCCCCAGCATTTT
TRBV4-1	.	.	TRBJ2-1	CASSPVGRRYNEQFF	TGCGCCAGCAGCCCTGTGGGGCGGAGATACAATGAGCAGTTCTTC
TRBV6-5	TRBD1	.	TRBJ1-5	CASSPGTGAQPQHF	TGTGCCAGCAGTCCCGGGACAGGGGCTCAGCCCCAGCATTTT
TRBV30	.	.	TRBJ1-3	CAWDQGFSGNTIYF	TGTGCCTGGGACCAGGGTTTCTCTGGAAACACCATATATTTT
TRBV2	.	.	TRBJ1-4	CASSVDRPATNEKLFF	TGTGCCAGCAGTGTTGACAGGCCCGCAACTAATGAAAAACTGTTTTTT
TRBV6-4	.	once	TRBJ2-2	CASSSQGITGELFF	TGTGCCAGCAGCTCACAGGGAATCACCGGGGAGCTGTTTTTT
TRBV5-1	.	few	TRBJ2-5	CASSLEEPGEETQYF	TGCGCCAGCAGCTTGGAGGAGCCAGGGGAAGAGACCCAGTACTTC
TRBV6-4	TRBD2	.	TRBJ2-5	CASREREGLGTQYF	TGTGCCAGCAGAGAGCGGGAGGGCCTAGGGACCCAGTACTTC
TRBV30	.	.	TRBJ2-1	CAWSRRADYNEQFF	TGTGCCTGGAGTAGGAGGGCAGACTACAATGAGCAGTTCTTC
TRBV15	TRBD1	once	TRBJ2-6	CATSRVHRGIGANVLTF	TGTGCCACCAGCAGAGTGCACAGGGGGATTGGGGCCAACGTCCTGACTTTC
TRBV21-1	.	.	TRBJ2-1	CASSIMGLAGTLRWNEQFF	TGTGCCAGCAGCATCATGGGACTAGCGGGAACTCTACGTTGGAATGAGCAGTTCTTC
TRBV15	.	.	TRBJ1-1	CATRRVDKNTEAFF	TGTGCCACCAGGAGGGTCGACAAGAACACTGAAGCTTTCTTT
TRBV11-2	.	.	TRBJ2-7	CASSLLAFTSYEQYF	TGTGCCAGCAGCTTACTGGCATTTACAAGCTACGAGCAGTACTTC
TRBV29-1	TRBD1	.	TRBJ2-1	CSVTDRVLNNEQFF	TGCAGCGTCACAGACAGGGTTCTGAACAATGAGCAGTTCTTC
TRBV4-1	.	once	TRBJ2-5	CASSQDRVSQETQYF	TGCGCCAGCAGCCAAGATCGAGTGTCCCAAGAGACCCAGTACTTC
TRBV5-6	TRBD2	.	TRBJ2-2	CASSLYPAGGGTGELFF	TGTGCCAGCAGCTTATACCCAGCGGGCGGGGGAACCGGGGAGCTGTTTTTT